Listed below are T cell receptor beta chains from one sample, sequenced in a study of human CD8 memory T cell subsets. TCRdb reprocessed the 5' RACE reads and keeps a single row for each CDR3 protein, giving no DNA. The sample has thousands of distinct CDR3 sequences. Sequenced material: CD8+ T cells from PBMCs. These receptors all come from a human donor in good health. CDR3s include the opening cysteine and the closing phenylalanine or tryptophan. For some rows the clone size is stated as once, few or many, or as a class when expanded; others skip it.

CDR3 length,J gene,clone size,V gene,CDR3 protein
15,TRBJ2-7,.,TRBV3-1,CASSRGFALGAEQYF
15,TRBJ2-5,.,TRBV27,CASSSSGTAQETQYF
17,TRBJ2-5,.,TRBV7-9,CASSLDLTDRTQETQYF
14,TRBJ2-2,.,TRBV12-3/TRBV12-4,CASRRGGNTGELFF
15,TRBJ1-6,.,TRBV7-9,CASSSTGTVNSPLHF
14,TRBJ2-1,.,TRBV9,CASSVSAQDHEQFF
16,TRBJ2-7,.,TRBV27,CASSSLGDIDAYEQYF
16,TRBJ2-3,.,TRBV12-3/TRBV12-4,CASSSTSGGSTDTQYF
15,TRBJ2-1,.,TRBV20-1,CSARDQGPRYNEQFF
16,TRBJ1-2,.,TRBV5-1,CASSHRDSDLSDGYTF
16,TRBJ2-1,medium-sized,TRBV6-2/TRBV6-3,CASSYVGTSGINEQFF
14,TRBJ2-2,.,TRBV4-1,CASSLPWSTGELFF
13,TRBJ2-7,.,TRBV19,CASTNTGFYEQYF
13,TRBJ2-7,.,TRBV19,CASSPRNTYEQYF
13,TRBJ2-2,.,TRBV10-3,CAISDVNTGELFF
15,TRBJ2-3,.,TRBV29-1,CSVEGTSGSTDTQYF
14,TRBJ1-5,.,TRBV4-2,CASSQDTGVGPQHF
16,TRBJ2-1,.,TRBV6-1,CASRLRQASFDNEQFF
14,TRBJ2-7,.,TRBV6-5,CASSPGQGAYEQYF
13,TRBJ2-7,.,TRBV9,CASSPPISYEQYF
16,TRBJ2-6,medium-sized,TRBV2,CASSHDSISGANVLTF
17,TRBJ2-2,.,TRBV5-4,CASSLDGVAGSGGELFF
12,TRBJ2-5,.,TRBV14,CASSQERGTQYF
14,TRBJ2-1,.,TRBV7-8,CASSQGTSGNEQFF
15,TRBJ2-5,.,TRBV27,CASSSGGASGETQYF
13,TRBJ1-1,.,TRBV9,CASSANRGAEAFF
16,TRBJ2-7,.,TRBV7-9,CASSPTTGTGAYEQYF
12,TRBJ2-4,medium-sized,TRBV2,CASKEIGDIQYF
14,TRBJ1-1,.,TRBV9,CASSQGQENTEAFF
12,TRBJ2-4,.,TRBV15,CATSRDTNIQYF
14,TRBJ1-4,.,TRBV4-2,CASTPIQGGEKLFF
13,TRBJ2-7,.,TRBV5-1,CASSWAEGYEQYF
11,TRBJ2-3,medium-sized,TRBV5-6,CASSFTDTQYF
14,TRBJ1-1,.,TRBV27,CASSLGGVGTEAFF
12,TRBJ1-1,medium-sized,TRBV29-1,CSALTGGTEAFF
13,TRBJ1-5,.,TRBV28,CASSPIVDQPQHF
14,TRBJ2-7,.,TRBV10-3,CAIGDVRGFYEQYF
13,TRBJ2-3,medium-sized,TRBV5-1,CASRVDDTDTQYF
14,TRBJ2-3,.,TRBV29-1,CSAEPARRTDTQYF
13,TRBJ2-7,medium-sized,TRBV28,CASSFRGAYEQYF
14,TRBJ2-3,.,TRBV7-7,CASSLGASTDTQYF
15,TRBJ2-5,.,TRBV20-1,CSASPDRGLLETQYF
14,TRBJ1-6,.,TRBV27,CASSPGTGHSPLHF
16,TRBJ2-3,.,TRBV7-9,CVPDSRYEGYTDTQYF
19,TRBJ1-4,medium-sized,TRBV25-1,CASSTGTASFRLSNEKLFF
14,TRBJ1-1,.,TRBV27,CASSYGSPATEAFF
14,TRBJ2-1,.,TRBV27,CASNAGGTNNEQFF
15,TRBJ1-1,.,TRBV14,CASSQDEGEIAEAFF
13,TRBJ1-1,.,TRBV12-3/TRBV12-4,CASSLGPSTEAFF
12,TRBJ2-5,.,TRBV29-1,CSVWTGDETQYF
15,TRBJ2-1,.,TRBV7-3,CASSKGPDRGTEQFF
13,TRBJ2-1,.,TRBV5-1,CASSLNQGSEQFF
14,TRBJ1-5,.,TRBV9,CASSDGRGHQPQHF
14,TRBJ1-1,medium-sized,TRBV20-1,CSAREGTGPLGAFF
15,TRBJ2-4,.,TRBV4-1,CASSHRQVAKNIQYF
11,TRBJ1-2,.,TRBV7-9,CASESGFGYTF
19,TRBJ2-3,.,TRBV7-9,CASSPLLTGQGVSTDTQYF
16,TRBJ2-1,.,TRBV11-2,CASSRVKREGYNEQFF
13,TRBJ1-1,.,TRBV25-1,CASSPGASTEAFF
13,TRBJ2-4,.,TRBV20-1,CSARLGERNIQYF